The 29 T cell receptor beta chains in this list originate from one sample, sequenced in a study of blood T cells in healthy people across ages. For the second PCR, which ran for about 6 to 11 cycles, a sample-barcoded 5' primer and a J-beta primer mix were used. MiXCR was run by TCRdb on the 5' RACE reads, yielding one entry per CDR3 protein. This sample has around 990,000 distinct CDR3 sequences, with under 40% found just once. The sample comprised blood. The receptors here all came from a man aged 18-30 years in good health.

CDR3 region: CASSTTWRTDVTYGYTF. The DNA of the CDR3 is TGTGCCAGCAGCACCACATGGCGGACCGATGTGACCTATGGCTACACCTTC. The chain recombines TRBV14 with TRBJ1-2; D is ambiguous. V lost 5 bases, J lost 4 bases, and 23 bases lay in between. The germline V gene has CDR1 SGHDN and CDR2 FVKESK. This CDR3 has 17 amino acids.

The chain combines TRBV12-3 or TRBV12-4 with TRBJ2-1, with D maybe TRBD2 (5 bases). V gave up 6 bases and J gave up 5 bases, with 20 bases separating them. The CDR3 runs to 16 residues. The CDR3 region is CASRSTSQRSDNEQFF. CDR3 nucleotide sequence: TGTGCCAGCAGATCCACATCTCAGCGGTCCGACAATGAGCAGTTCTTC.

The CDR3: CAISQGGYEQYF. CDR3 coding DNA: TGTGCCATCAGCCAGGGGGGGTACGAGCAGTACTTC. The V and J genes are TRBV10-3 and TRBJ2-7; D possibly uses TRBD1 or TRBD2 (7 bases each). The CDR3 has 12 amino acids. Trimming cost V 6 bases and J 4 bases, with 10 bases left between them. Germline V gene sequence: CDR1 ENHRY, CDR2 SYGVKD.

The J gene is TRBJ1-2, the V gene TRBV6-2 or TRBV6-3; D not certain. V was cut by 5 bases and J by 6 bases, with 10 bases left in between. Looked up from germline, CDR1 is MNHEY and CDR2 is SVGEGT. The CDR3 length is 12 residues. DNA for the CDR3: TGTGCCAGCAGTCTCTTCTTCGATGGCTACACCTTC. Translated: CASSLFFDGYTF.

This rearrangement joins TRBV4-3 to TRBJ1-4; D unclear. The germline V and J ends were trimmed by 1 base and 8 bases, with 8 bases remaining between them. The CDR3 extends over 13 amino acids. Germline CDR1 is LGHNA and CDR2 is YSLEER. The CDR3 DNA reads TGCGCCAGCAGCCAAGTGGCGGGGGAAAAACTGTTTTTT. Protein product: CASSQVAGEKLFF.

This chain's CDR3 is CSVGDSGYTF. CDR3 nucleotide sequence: TGCAGCGTTGGGGACAGTGGCTACACCTTC. V and J are TRBV29-1 and TRBJ1-2; 7 bases line up with TRBD1. The CDR3 is 10 residues long. The V segment lost 4 bases and the J segment 7 bases; nucleotides outside the gene matches: 0. Germline assignment: CDR1 SQVTM and CDR2 ANQGSEA.

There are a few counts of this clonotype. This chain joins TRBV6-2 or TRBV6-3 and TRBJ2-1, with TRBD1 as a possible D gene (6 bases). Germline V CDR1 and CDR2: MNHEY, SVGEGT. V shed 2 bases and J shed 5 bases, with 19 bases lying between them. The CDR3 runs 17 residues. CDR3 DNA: TGTGCCAGCAGTTACCCCCTTACAGGGAGCCTCGACAATGAGCAGTTCTTC. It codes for CASSYPLTGSLDNEQFF.

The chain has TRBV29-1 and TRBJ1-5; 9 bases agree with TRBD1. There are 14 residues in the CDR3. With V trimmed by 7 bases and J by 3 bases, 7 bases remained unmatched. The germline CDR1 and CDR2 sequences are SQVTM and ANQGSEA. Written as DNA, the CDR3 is TGCAGCGCACCGGGACAGGGCAACAATCAGCCCCAGCATTTT. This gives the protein CSAPGQGNNQPQHF.

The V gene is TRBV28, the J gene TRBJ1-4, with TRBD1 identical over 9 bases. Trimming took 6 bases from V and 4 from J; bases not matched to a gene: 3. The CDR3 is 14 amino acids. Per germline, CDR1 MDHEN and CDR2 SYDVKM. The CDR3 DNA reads TGTGCCAGCAGGTCGGGACAGGGTAATGAAAAACTGTTTTTT. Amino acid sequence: CASRSGQGNEKLFF.

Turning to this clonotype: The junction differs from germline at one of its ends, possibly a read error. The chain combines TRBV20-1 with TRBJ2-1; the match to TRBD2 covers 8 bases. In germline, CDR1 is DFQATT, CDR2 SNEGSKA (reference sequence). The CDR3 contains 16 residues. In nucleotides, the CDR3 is TGCAGTGCTAGATTAAGCGGGGGCCCCGCCTGGAATGGGCAGTTCTTC. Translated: CSARLSGGPAWNGQFF.

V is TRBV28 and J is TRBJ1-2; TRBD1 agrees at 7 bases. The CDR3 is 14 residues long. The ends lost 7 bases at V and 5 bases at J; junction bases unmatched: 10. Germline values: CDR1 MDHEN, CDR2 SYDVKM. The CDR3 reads CASIKQGFPYGYTF. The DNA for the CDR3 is TGTGCCAGCATCAAACAGGGGTTCCCTTATGGCTACACCTTC.

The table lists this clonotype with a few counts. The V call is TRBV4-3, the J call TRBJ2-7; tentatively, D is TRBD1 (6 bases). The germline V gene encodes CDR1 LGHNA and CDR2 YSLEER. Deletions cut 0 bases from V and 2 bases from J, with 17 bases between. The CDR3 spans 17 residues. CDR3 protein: CASSQDHAGEITYEQYF. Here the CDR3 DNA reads TGCGCCAGCAGCCAAGATCATGCAGGGGAGATTACCTACGAGCAGTACTTC.

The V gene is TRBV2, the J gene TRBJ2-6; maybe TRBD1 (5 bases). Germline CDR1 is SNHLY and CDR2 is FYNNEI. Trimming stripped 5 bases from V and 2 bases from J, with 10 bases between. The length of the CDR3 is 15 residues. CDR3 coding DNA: TGTGCCAGCAGTATTTCAGGGACTGGGGCCAACGTCCTGACTTTC. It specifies CASSISGTGANVLTF.

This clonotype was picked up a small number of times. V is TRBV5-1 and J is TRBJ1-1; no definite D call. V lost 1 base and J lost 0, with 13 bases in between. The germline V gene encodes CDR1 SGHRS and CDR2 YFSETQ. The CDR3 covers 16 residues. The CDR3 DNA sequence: TGCGCCAGCAGCTTGTCTGTGAACAGAGTGAACACTGAAGCTTTCTTT. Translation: CASSLSVNRVNTEAFF.

The CDR3 is CSAGGQGPGQPQHF. DNA of the CDR3: TGCAGTGCTGGGGGACAGGGTCCTGGTCAGCCCCAGCATTTT. This chain joins TRBV20-1 and TRBJ1-5, with 9 nucleotides matching TRBD1. Germline V gene sequence: CDR1 DFQATT, CDR2 SNEGSKA (reference sequence). V was pared by 5 bases and J by 6 bases, with 8 bases of the junction left unmatched. The CDR3 contains 14 residues.

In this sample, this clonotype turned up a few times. DNA for the CDR3: TGTGCCAGCAGTTACTCGACGGGGAGAGGCGATGGCTACACCTTC. As protein: CASSYSTGRGDGYTF. The V and J genes are TRBV6-6 and TRBJ1-2; D gene unclear. Germline V CDR1 and CDR2: MNHNY, SVGAGI (reference sequence). The CDR3 totals 15 residues. V lost 0 bases and J lost 6, with 14 bases in between.

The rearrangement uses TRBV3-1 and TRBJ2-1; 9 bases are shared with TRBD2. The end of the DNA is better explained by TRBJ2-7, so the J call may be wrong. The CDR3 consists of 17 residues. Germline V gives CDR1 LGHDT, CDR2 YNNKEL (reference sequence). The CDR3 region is CASSQDIGLASYSEQYF. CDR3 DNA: TGTGCCAGCAGCCAAGATATAGGACTAGCGTCCTACAGTGAGCAGTACTTC.

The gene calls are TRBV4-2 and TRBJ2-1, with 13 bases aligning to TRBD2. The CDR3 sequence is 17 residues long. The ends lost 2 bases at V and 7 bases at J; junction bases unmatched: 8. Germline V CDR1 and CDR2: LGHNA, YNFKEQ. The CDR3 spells CASSQRLAGGIVNEQFF. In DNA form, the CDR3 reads TGTGCCAGCAGCCAAAGACTAGCGGGGGGTATAGTGAATGAGCAGTTCTTC.

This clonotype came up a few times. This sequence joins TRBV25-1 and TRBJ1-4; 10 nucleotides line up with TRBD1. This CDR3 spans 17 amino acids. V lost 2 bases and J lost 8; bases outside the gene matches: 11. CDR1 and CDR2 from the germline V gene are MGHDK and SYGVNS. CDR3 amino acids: CASSEALTGGVNEKLFF. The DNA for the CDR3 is TGTGCCAGCAGTGAAGCCTTGACAGGGGGCGTAAACGAAAAACTGTTTTTT.

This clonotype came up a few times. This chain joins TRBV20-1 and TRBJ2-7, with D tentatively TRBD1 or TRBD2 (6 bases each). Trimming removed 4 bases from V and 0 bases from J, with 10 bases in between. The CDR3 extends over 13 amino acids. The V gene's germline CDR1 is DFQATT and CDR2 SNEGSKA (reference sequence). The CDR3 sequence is CSAKEGGSYEQYF. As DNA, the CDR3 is TGCAGTGCTAAGGAGGGGGGCTCCTACGAGCAGTACTTC.

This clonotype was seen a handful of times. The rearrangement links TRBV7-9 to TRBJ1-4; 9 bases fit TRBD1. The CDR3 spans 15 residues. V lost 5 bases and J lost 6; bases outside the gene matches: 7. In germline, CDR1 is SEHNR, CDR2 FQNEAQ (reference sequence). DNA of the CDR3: TGTGCCAGCAGCCCGGGACAGGGAATCCATGAAAAACTGTTTTTT. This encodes CASSPGQGIHEKLFF.

CDR3 protein: CASSGIGAWGEQYF. In DNA, the CDR3 is TGTGCCAGCAGTGGTATTGGGGCTTGGGGAGAGCAGTACTTC. This sequence joins TRBV2 and TRBJ2-5; perhaps D is TRBD1 or TRBD2 (5 bases each). V dropped 4 bases and J dropped 11 bases, with 20 bases sitting between them. The CDR3 has 14 amino acids. The germline V gene encodes CDR1 SNHLY and CDR2 FYNNEI.

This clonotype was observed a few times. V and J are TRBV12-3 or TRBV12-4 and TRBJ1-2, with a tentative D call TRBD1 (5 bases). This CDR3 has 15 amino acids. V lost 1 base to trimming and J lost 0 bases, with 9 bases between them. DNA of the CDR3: TGTGCCAGCAGTTTAGATGGGGGATCTAACTATGGCTACACCTTC. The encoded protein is CASSLDGGSNYGYTF.

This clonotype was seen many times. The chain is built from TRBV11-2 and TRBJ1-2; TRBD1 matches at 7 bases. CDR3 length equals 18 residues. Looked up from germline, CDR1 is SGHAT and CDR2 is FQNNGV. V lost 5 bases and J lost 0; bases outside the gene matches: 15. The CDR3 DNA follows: TGTGCCAGCAGCGAAAAGACAGGGTTTGCCCTTTCTAACTATGGCTACACCTTC. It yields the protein CASSEKTGFALSNYGYTF. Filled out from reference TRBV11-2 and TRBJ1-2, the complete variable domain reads EAGVAQSPRYKIIEKRQSVAFWCNPISGHATLYWYQQILGQGPKLLIQFQNNGVVDDSQLPKDRFSAERLKGVDSTLKIQPAKLEDSAVYLCASSEKTGFALSNYGYTFGSGTRLTVV.

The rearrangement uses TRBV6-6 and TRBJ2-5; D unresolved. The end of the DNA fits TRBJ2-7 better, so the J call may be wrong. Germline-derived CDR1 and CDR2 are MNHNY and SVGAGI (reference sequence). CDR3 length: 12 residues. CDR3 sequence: CASRNSTHEQYF. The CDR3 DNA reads TGTGCCAGCAGAAATAGTACTCACGAGCAGTACTTC.

The CDR3 nucleotides read TGTGCCAGCAGTGAATTTGTCAATGAGCAGTTCTTC. It encodes CASSEFVNEQFF. The chain employs TRBV2 and TRBJ2-1, with unresolved D. Germline CDR1 reads SNHLY; CDR2 reads FYNNEI. The CDR3 contains 12 residues. V was cut by 2 bases and J by 6 bases, with 5 bases left in between.

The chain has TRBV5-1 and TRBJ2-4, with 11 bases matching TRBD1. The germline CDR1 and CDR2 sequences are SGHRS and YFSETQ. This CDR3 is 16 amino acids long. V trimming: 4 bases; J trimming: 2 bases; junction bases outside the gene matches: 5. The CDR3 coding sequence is TGCGCCAGCAGCGAGGACAGGGGGCTTCCCAAAAACATTCAGTACTTC. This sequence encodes CASSEDRGLPKNIQYF.

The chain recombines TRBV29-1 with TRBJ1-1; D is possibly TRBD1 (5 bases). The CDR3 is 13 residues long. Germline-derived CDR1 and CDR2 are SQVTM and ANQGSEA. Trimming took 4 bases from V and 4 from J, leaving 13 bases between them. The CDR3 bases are TGCAGCGTTGGAAATCAGGGACTCACTGAAGCTTTCTTT. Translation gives CSVGNQGLTEAFF.

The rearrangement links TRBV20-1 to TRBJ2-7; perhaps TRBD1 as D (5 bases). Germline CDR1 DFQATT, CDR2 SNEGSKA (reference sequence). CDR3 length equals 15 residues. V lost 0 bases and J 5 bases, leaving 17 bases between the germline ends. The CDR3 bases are TGCAGTGCTAGAGATATTGGCAGGGATTCCCACGAGCAGTACTTC. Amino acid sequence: CSARDIGRDSHEQYF.